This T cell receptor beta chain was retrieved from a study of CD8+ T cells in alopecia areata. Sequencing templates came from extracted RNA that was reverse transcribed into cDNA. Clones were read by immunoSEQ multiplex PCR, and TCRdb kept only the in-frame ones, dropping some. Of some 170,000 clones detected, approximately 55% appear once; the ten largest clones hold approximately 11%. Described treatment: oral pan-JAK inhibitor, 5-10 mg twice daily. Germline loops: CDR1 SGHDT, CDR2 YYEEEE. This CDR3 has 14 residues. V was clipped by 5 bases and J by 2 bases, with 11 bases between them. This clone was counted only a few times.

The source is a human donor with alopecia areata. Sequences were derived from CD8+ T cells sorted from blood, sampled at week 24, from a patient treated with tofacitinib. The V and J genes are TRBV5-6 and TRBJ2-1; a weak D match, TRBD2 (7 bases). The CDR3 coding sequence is TGTGCCAGCAGAAGGGGGGGCCCCTACAATGAGCAGTTCTTC. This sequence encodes CASRRGGPYNEQFF.